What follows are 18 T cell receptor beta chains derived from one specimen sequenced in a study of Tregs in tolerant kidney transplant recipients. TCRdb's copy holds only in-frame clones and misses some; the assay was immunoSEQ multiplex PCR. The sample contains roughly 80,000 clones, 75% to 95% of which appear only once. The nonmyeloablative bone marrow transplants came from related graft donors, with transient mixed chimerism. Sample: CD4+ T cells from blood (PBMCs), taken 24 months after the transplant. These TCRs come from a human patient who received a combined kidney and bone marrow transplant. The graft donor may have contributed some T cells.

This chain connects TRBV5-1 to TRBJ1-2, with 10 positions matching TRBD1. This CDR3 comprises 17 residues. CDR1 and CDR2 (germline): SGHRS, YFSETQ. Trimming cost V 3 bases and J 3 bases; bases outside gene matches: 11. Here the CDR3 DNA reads TGCGCCAGCAGCTCGAAAGGACAGGGGGTGAGGGACTATGGCTACACCTTC. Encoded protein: CASSSKGQGVRDYGYTF.

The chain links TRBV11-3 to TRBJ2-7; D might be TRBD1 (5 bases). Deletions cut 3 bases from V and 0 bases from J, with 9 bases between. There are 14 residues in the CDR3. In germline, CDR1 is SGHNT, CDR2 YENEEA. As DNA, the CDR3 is TGTGCCAGCAGCTTCATGACAGTCTCCTACGAGCAGTACTTC. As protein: CASSFMTVSYEQYF.

The CDR3 protein is CASSLGGLQETQYF. CDR3 DNA: TGTGCCAGCAGCTTAGGGGGGCTCCAAGAGACCCAGTACTTC. The V call is TRBV11-3, the J call TRBJ2-5, with a possible D match to TRBD1 (6 bases). CDR1 and CDR2 (germline): SGHNT, YENEEA. V was shortened by 1 base and J by 1 base, with 7 bases between the two germline ends. CDR3 length: 14 residues.

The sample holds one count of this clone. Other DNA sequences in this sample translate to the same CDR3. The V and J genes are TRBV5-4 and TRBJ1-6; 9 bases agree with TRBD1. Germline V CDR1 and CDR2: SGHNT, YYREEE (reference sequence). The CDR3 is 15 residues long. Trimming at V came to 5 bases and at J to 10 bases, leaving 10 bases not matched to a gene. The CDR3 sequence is CASRAVGQGFSPLHF. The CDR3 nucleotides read TGTGCCAGCAGGGCCGTTGGACAGGGGTTCTCACCCCTCCACTTT.

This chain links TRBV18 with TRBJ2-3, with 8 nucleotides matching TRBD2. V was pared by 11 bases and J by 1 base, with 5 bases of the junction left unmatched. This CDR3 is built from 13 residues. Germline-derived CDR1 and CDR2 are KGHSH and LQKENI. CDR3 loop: CAAGSGGTDTQYF. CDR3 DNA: TGTGCCGCGGGTAGCGGGGGCACAGATACGCAGTATTTT.

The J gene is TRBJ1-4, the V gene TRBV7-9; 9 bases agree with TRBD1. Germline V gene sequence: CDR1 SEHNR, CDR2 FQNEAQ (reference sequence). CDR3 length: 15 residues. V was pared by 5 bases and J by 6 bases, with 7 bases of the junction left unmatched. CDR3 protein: CASSARGQGYEKLFF. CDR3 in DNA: TGTGCCAGCAGCGCCCGGGGACAGGGTTATGAAAAACTGTTTTTT.

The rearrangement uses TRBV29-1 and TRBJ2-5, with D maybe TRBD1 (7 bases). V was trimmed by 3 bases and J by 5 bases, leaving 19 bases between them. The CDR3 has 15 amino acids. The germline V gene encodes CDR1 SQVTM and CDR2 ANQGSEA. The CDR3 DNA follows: TGCAGCGTTGAGAGGACAGGACTTGGAGGGGAGACCCAGTACTTC. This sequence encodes CSVERTGLGGETQYF.

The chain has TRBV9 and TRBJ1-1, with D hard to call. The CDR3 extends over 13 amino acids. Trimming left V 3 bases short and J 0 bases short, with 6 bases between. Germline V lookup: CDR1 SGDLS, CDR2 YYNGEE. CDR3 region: CASSAHLNTEAFF. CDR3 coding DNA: TGTGCCAGCAGCGCCCACTTGAACACTGAAGCTTTCTTT. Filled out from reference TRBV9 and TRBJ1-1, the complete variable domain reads DSGVTQTPKHLITATGQRVTLRCSPRSGDLSVYWYQQSLDQGLQFLIQYYNGEERAKGNILERFSAQQFPDLHSELNLSSLELGDSALYFCASSAHLNTEAFFGQGTRLTVV.

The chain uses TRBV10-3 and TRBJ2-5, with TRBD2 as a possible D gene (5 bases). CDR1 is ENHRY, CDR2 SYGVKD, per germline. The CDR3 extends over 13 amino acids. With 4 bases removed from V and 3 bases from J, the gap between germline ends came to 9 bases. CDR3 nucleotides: TGTGCCATCAGTGCGCGGGTGGAAGAGACCCAGTACTTC. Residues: CAISARVEETQYF.

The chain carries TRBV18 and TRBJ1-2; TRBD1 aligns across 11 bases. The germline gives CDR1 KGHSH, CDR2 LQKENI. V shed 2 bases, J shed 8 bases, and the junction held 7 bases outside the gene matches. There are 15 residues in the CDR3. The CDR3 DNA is TGTGCCAGCTCACCAGAGGACAGGGGGCATAGAGGCTACACCTTC. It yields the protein CASSPEDRGHRGYTF.

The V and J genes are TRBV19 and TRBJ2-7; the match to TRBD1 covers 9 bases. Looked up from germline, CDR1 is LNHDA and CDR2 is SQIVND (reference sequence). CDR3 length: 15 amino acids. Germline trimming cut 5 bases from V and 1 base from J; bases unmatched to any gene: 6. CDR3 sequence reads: CASSFQGQGSYEQYF. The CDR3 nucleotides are TGTGCCAGTAGTTTCCAAGGACAGGGGTCCTACGAGCAGTACTTC.

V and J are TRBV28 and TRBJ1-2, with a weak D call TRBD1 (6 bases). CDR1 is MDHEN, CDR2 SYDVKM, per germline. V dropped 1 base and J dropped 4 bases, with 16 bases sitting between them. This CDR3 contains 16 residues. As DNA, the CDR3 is TGTGCCAGCAGTTTATACGCAGGGGATGATGGCTATGGCTACACCTTC. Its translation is CASSLYAGDDGYGYTF.

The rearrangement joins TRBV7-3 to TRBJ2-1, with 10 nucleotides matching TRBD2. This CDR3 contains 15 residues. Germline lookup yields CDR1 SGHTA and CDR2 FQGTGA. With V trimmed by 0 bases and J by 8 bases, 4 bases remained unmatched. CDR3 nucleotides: TGTGCCAGCAGCTTAACGGCTCTAGCGGGGGATGAGCAGTTCTTC. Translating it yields CASSLTALAGDEQFF.

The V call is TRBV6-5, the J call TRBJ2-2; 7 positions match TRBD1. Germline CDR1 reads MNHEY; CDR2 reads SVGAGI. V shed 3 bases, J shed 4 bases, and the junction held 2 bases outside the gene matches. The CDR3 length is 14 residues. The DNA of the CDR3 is TGTGCCAGCAGTTATAGGGGGCTCACCGGGGAGCTGTTTTTT. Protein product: CASSYRGLTGELFF.

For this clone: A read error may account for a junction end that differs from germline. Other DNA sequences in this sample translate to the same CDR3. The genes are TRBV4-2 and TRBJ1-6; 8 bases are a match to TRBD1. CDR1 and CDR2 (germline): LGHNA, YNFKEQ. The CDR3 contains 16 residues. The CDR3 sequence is CASSQGSDRANSPLHF. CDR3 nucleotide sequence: TGTGCCAGCAGCCAAGGTTCGGACAGGGCTAATTCCCCCCTCCACTTT.

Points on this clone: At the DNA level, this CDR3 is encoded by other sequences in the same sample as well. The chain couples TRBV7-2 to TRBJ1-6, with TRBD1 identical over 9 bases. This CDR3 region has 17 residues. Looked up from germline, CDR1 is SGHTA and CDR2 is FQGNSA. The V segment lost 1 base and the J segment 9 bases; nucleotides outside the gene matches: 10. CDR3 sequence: CASSLVWDRVSRSPLHF. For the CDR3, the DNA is TGTGCCAGCAGCTTAGTTTGGGACAGGGTCTCTCGTTCACCCCTCCACTTT.

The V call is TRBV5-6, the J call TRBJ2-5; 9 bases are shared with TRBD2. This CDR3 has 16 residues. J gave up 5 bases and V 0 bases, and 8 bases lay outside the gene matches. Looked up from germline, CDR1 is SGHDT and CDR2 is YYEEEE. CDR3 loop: CASSLASGAAFETQYF. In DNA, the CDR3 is TGTGCCAGCAGCTTGGCTAGCGGGGCCGCGTTTGAGACCCAGTACTTC.

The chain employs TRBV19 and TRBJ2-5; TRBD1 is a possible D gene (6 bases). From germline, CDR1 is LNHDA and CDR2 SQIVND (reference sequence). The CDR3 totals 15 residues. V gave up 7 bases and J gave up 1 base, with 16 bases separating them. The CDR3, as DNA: TGTGCCAGTAAGGAAAAGGACAGAACCCAAGAGACCCAGTACTTC. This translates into CASKEKDRTQETQYF.